The rows below give T cell receptor beta chains drawn from one sample of a study of Graves' ophthalmopathy and Graves' hyperthyroidism. Via MiXCR, TCRdb re-called the multiplex PCR reads, giving one row per CDR3 protein. This sample has around 1.1 million distinct CDR3 sequences, with about two fifths found just once. Material for sequencing was peripheral blood or thyroid tissue (not recorded which). These receptors were collected from an adult man with Graves' hyperthyroidism. CDR3s include the opening cysteine and the closing phenylalanine or tryptophan. The D gene is left open where the match is weak. A clone size is listed for some rows: how often the clone was seen (once, few, many), or a class if it is expanded.

abundance	d_gene	v_gene	j_gene	CDR3nt	CDR3aa
few	TRBD1	TRBV27	TRBJ2-2	TGTGCCAGCAAGCGGACAGGAACGAACACCGGGGAGCTGTTTTTT	CASKRTGTNTGELFF
few	.	TRBV25-1	TRBJ1-4	TGTGCCAGCAGCCAAGTTTTACAGGGTGCAACTAATGAAAAACTGTTTTTT	CASSQVLQGATNEKLFF
.	.	TRBV7-6	TRBJ1-2	TGTGCCAGCGGCTTAGCGTACAGGGAGGATGGCTACACCTTC	CASGLAYREDGYTF
.	.	TRBV25-1	TRBJ2-6	TGTGCCAGCAGCTTTACCCTACGGGGGGCCAACGTCCTGACTTTC	CASSFTLRGANVLTF
.	.	TRBV5-1	TRBJ2-5	TGCGCCAGCAGCTTGTGGGGAATGGGGACCCAGTACTTC	CASSLWGMGTQYF
.	.	TRBV29-1	TRBJ2-7	TGCAGCGTAGGGACACTGGGCGAGCAGTACTTC	CSVGTLGEQYF
many	TRBD1	TRBV19	TRBJ1-5	TGTGCCAGTAGTGTGGGACAGGGGGCGATTCAGCCCCAGCATTTT	CASSVGQGAIQPQHF
.	.	TRBV5-1	TRBJ1-4	TGCGCCAGCAGCCCGGGCGGCCATAATGAAAAACTGTTTTTT	CASSPGGHNEKLFF
.	.	TRBV9	TRBJ1-1	TGTGCCAGCAGCGTCGGAAGGGGAGGTTGGGGGACTGAAGCTTTCTTT	CASSVGRGGWGTEAFF
many	.	TRBV6-5	TRBJ2-5	TGTGCCAGCAGCCCGGGAAAAACGGAGACCCAGTACTTC	CASSPGKTETQYF
many	TRBD1	TRBV11-2	TRBJ2-5	TGTGCCAGCAGCTCCGGGACAGGTGGAAAGAGAACCCAGTACTTC	CASSSGTGGKRTQYF
few	.	TRBV12-3/TRBV12-4	TRBJ1-5	TGTGCCAGCAGTCAGACACTACGGGATCAGCCCCAGCATTTT	CASSQTLRDQPQHF
few	.	TRBV7-9	TRBJ2-1	TGTGCCAGCAGCTTCGAACTTCATGAGCAGTTCTTC	CASSFELHEQFF
few	.	TRBV9	TRBJ1-2	TGTGCCAGCAGCGTAGACCGGGGGGGAAGGAGCTATGGCTACACCTTC	CASSVDRGGRSYGYTF
many	.	TRBV7-2	TRBJ2-2	TGTGCCAGCAGCTTGGTCCGGGCCGGGGAGCTGTTTTTT	CASSLVRAGELFF
few	TRBD2	TRBV7-2	TRBJ2-1	TGTGCCAGCAGCCACGGACTAGCGGGGGGGCGTGAGCAGTTCTTC	CASSHGLAGGREQFF
many	.	TRBV11-2	TRBJ2-6	TGTGCCAGCAGCTTACGTTCGGGAGTTGGGGCCAACGTCCTGACTTTC	CASSLRSGVGANVLTF
many	.	TRBV5-1	TRBJ1-2	TGCGCCAGCACCCAGGGTGCGGGGTTCGGTGGCTACACCTTC	CASTQGAGFGGYTF
few	.	TRBV6-5	TRBJ1-5	TGTGCCAGCAGTTACTCGTTAGGTCATCAGCCCCAGCATTTT	CASSYSLGHQPQHF
.	.	TRBV25-1	TRBJ1-6	TGTGCCTGCAGTGCCAGGCGGGGTTCACCCCTCCACTTT	CACSARRGSPLHF
.	.	TRBV9	TRBJ1-2	TGTGCCAGCAGCCTCGACGTGGCCGGGACCCAGAACTATGGCTACACCTTC	CASSLDVAGTQNYGYTF
many	.	TRBV9	TRBJ2-7	TGTGCCAGCAGCGTACACGGGGGCGCATACGAGCAGTACTTC	CASSVHGGAYEQYF
.	TRBD1	TRBV5-4	TRBJ2-5	TGTGCCAGCAGCTTGATGGACAGGGACCAAGAGACCCAGTACTTC	CASSLMDRDQETQYF
many	TRBD1	TRBV29-1	TRBJ2-7	TGCAGCGTTACCTTCGGGACAGGGGGATCCTACGAGCAGTACTTC	CSVTFGTGGSYEQYF
few	.	TRBV5-6	TRBJ1-1	TGTGCCAGCAGCGGATCACACGTATGGGTCGGCGCAGATGAAGCTTTCTTT	CASSGSHVWVGADEAFF
many	.	TRBV7-2	TRBJ1-5	TGTGCCAGCAGCTTAGAAATCGGCCAGCCCCAGCATTTT	CASSLEIGQPQHF
few	TRBD2	TRBV3-1	TRBJ2-5	TGTGCCAGCAGCCGGCCTAGCGGGGCTTCGGAGACCCAGTACTTC	CASSRPSGASETQYF
many	.	TRBV7-9	TRBJ1-1	TGTGCCAGCAGCTTAGCCTCTCTGATAAACACTGAAGCTTTCTTT	CASSLASLINTEAFF
.	TRBD2	TRBV25-1	TRBJ2-5	TGTGCCAGCAGTAACGGGGAGGGAGAGACCCAGTACTTC	CASSNGEGETQYF
.	TRBD2	TRBV20-1	TRBJ2-3	TGCAGTGCTAGAGACCACGGGACTAGCATTGATACGCAGTATTTT	CSARDHGTSIDTQYF
few	.	TRBV30	TRBJ1-1	TGTGCCTGGAGCTTAGGGCCCGACTTGGGGGCTTTCTTT	CAWSLGPDLGAFF
.	.	TRBV10-3	TRBJ2-7	TGTGCCAGCAGTTACTCGCAAGGGGGGCTACCGTACGAGCAGTACTTC	CASSYSQGGLPYEQYF
.	.	TRBV19	TRBJ1-6	TGTGCCAGTGCTAGAGACCGGGAGGAGACACCCCTCCACTTT	CASARDREETPLHF
few	.	TRBV4-1	TRBJ2-2	TGCGCCAGCAGCCAGGATCAAGGGTCCGGGGAGCTGTTTTTT	CASSQDQGSGELFF
few	.	TRBV5-4	TRBJ2-2	TGTGCCAGCAGCTTGTCCAGGGGAACCGGGGAGCTGTTTTTT	CASSLSRGTGELFF
.	TRBD1	TRBV25-1	TRBJ1-6	TGTGCCAGCCAAAAGACAGGGGGGAATTCACCCCTCCACTTT	CASQKTGGNSPLHF
.	.	TRBV10-2	TRBJ2-7	TGCGCCAGTAATGACAGCCGCGGACTGGACTACGAGCAGTACTTC	CASNDSRGLDYEQYF
.	.	TRBV11-2	TRBJ2-2	TGTGCCAGCAGCCGTGGGGCGCAATTGAACACCGGGGAGCTGTTTTTT	CASSRGAQLNTGELFF
.	TRBD1	TRBV29-1	TRBJ2-2	TGCAGTTCCGACAGGGGTAGGAACACCGGGGAGCTGTTTTTT	CSSDRGRNTGELFF
many	.	TRBV9	TRBJ1-4	TGTGCCAGCAGCGTCGAGGGCGCTGGTGAAAAACTGTTTTTT	CASSVEGAGEKLFF
.	.	TRBV7-9	TRBJ2-7	TGTGCCAGCAGCTTTCAGGGTGCCGACGAGCAGTACTTC	CASSFQGADEQYF
.	.	TRBV30	TRBJ1-2	TGTGCCTGGAAAACAGGGCTCTATGGCTACACCTTC	CAWKTGLYGYTF
.	.	TRBV20-1	TRBJ2-5	TGCAGTGGGAAGAGGTCGTACCAAGAGACCCAGTACTTC	CSGKRSYQETQYF
.	.	TRBV24-1	TRBJ1-5	TGTGCCACCAGACGCGGAGAACCCGGCCAGCCCCAGCATTTT	CATRRGEPGQPQHF
.	.	TRBV7-2	TRBJ1-1	TGTGCCAGCAGTTACTCAACTCGCGGCGGGGGCACTGAAACTTTCTTT	CASSYSTRGGGTETFF
many	TRBD2	TRBV24-1	TRBJ2-2	TGTGCCACCAGTGAGGGCGGGACTAGCGGGAGATTACCGAACACCGGGGAGCTGTTTTTT	CATSEGGTSGRLPNTGELFF
many	TRBD1	TRBV5-1	TRBJ1-1	TGCGCCAGCAGCACCGACAGGGGGAACACTGAAGCTTTCTTT	CASSTDRGNTEAFF
.	.	TRBV7-9	TRBJ1-3	TGTGCCAGCAGTCCCAATTTGAAGAACACCATATATTTT	CASSPNLKNTIYF
.	TRBD1	TRBV19	TRBJ1-4	TGTGCCAGTAGTATACAGGGGGCCTCTGGTGAAAAACTGTTTTTT	CASSIQGASGEKLFF
many	.	TRBV12-3/TRBV12-4	TRBJ1-1	TGTGCCAGCAGCTTACAGACGAACACTGAAGCTTTCTTT	CASSLQTNTEAFF
many	.	TRBV29-1	TRBJ2-5	TGCAGCGTCTGCGAGGGGAGGGAGACCCAGTACTTC	CSVCEGRETQYF
.	TRBD1	TRBV24-1	TRBJ1-1	TGTGCCACCAGTGACCGAGGGACAGGGGGCACAACTGAAGCTTTCTTT	CATSDRGTGGTTEAFF
.	TRBD1	TRBV5-8	TRBJ2-5	TGTGCCAGCAGCTACGTGACAGGGGCGAAGACCCAGTACTTC	CASSYVTGAKTQYF
many	TRBD1	TRBV7-9	TRBJ2-5	TGTGCCAGCAGACACCCCGGGACAGGGGTTGTTGAGACCCAGTACTTC	CASRHPGTGVVETQYF
few	.	TRBV6-6	TRBJ1-4	TGTGCCAGCAGCCACCTGCGACGGGATAATGAAAAACTGTTTTTT	CASSHLRRDNEKLFF